The clone carrying this T cell receptor (beta chain) was picked up a small number of times. V lost 2 bases and J 7 bases, leaving 11 bases between the germline ends. This CDR3 is built from 13 residues. Germline loops: CDR1 GTSNPN, CDR2 SVGIG (reference sequence). This sample is drawn from a study of blood T cell repertoires in COVID-19. Participants spanned ages about 18 to 90 years and resided in around 25 US areas. Clinical history as reported by participants underpinned cohort assignment. Original data processing: Estimates of nucleated cell counts were drawn from the amplification of reference gene primers. Libraries were prepared by immunoSEQ multiplex PCR; TCRdb keeps only in-frame clonotypes and omits some of them. V and J calls and clone size come straight from that table; D and trimming were deduced from the DNA. The sample contains about 190,000 clones, 65% to 90% of which appear only once.

The clonotype originates from a woman in her fifties or sixties with acute COVID-19. The chain couples TRBV30 to TRBJ2-2; D is unclear. What was sequenced was PBMCs or T cells enriched from blood (not recorded which). CDR3 in amino acids: CAWSFGLSGELFF. The DNA of the CDR3 is TGTGCCTGGAGTTTCGGGTTGAGCGGGGAGCTGTTTTTT. The full variable domain, its missing parts supplied by reference TRBV30 and TRBJ2-2, is SQTIHQWPATLVQPVGSPLSLECTVEGTSNPNLYWYRQAAGRGLQLLFYSVGIGQISSEVPQNLSASRPQDRQFILSSKKLLLSDSGFYLCAWSFGLSGELFFGEGSRLTVL.